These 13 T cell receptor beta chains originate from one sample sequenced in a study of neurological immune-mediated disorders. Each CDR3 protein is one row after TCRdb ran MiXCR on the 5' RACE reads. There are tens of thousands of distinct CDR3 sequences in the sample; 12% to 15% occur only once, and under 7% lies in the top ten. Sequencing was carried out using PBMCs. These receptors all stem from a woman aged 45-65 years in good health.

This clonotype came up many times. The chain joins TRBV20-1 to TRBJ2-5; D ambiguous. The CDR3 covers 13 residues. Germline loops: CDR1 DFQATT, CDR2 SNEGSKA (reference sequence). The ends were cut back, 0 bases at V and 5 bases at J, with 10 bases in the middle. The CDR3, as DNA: TGCAGTGCTAGAGATCTGCAGGTGGAGACCCAGTACTTC. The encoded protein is CSARDLQVETQYF.

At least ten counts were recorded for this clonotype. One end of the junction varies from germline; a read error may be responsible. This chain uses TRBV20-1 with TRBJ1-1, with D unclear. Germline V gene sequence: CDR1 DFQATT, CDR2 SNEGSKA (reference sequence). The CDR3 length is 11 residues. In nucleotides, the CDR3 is TGCAGTGCAAGAGGCGGCACTGAAGCTTTCTTT. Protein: CSARGGTEAFF.

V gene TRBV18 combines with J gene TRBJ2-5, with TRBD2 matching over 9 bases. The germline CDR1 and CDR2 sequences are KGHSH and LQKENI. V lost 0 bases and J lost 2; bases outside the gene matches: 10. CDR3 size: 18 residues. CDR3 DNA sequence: TGTGCCAGCTCACCACCGCCCTTCCTAGCGGGGCCGCAAGAGACCCAGTACTTC. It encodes CASSPPPFLAGPQETQYF.

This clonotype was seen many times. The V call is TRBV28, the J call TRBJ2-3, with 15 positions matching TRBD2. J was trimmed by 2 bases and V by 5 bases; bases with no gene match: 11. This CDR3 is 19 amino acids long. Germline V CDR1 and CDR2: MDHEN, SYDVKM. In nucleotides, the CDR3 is TGTGCCAGCAGTGCGCTATATGGGACTAGCGGGAGGTCCACAGATACGCAGTATTTT. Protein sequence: CASSALYGTSGRSTDTQYF.

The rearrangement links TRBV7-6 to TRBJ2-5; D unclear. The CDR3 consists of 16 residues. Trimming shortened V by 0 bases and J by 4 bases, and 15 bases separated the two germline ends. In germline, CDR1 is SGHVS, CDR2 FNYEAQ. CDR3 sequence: CASSLAQVRWGETQYF. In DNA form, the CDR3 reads TGTGCCAGCAGCTTAGCCCAGGTCCGCTGGGGAGAGACCCAGTACTTC. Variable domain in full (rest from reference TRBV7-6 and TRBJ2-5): GAGVSQSPRYKVTKRGQDVALRCDPISGHVSLYWYRQALGQGPEFLTYFNYEAQQDKSGLPNDRFSAERPEGSISTLTIQRTEQRDSAMYRCASSLAQVRWGETQYFGPGTRLLVL.

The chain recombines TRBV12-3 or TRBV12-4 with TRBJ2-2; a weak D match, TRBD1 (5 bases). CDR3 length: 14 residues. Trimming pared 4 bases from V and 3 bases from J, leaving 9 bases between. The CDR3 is CASSSRVDTGELFF. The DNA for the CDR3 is TGTGCCAGCAGTTCCAGGGTAGACACCGGGGAGCTGTTTTTT.

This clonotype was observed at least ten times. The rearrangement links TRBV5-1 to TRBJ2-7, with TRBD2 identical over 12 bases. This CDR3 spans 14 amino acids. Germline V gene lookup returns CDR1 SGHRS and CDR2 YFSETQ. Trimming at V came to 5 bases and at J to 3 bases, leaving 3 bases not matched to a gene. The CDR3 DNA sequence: TGCGCCAGCAGGACTAGCGGGAGTTTCTACGAGCAGTACTTC. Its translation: CASRTSGSFYEQYF.

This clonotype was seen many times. The CDR3 region is CASSQQGKDNEQFF. CDR3 in DNA: TGTGCCAGCAGCCAACAGGGAAAGGACAATGAGCAGTTCTTC. V and J are TRBV7-9 and TRBJ2-1; weak D call: TRBD1 (6 bases). The V end lost 5 bases, the J end lost 5 bases, and 13 bases lay between the germline ends. CDR1 and CDR2 from the germline V gene are SEHNR and FQNEAQ (reference sequence). This CDR3 is 14 amino acids long.

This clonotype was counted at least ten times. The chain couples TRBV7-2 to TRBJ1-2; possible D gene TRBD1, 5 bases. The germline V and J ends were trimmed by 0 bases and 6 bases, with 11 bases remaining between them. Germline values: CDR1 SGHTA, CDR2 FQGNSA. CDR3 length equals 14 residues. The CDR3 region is CASSLAGRNDGYTF. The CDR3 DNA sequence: TGTGCCAGCAGCTTAGCGGGGCGGAATGATGGCTACACCTTC. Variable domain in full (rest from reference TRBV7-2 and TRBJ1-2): GAGVSQSPSNKVTEKGKDVELRCDPISGHTALYWYRQSLGQGLEFLIYFQGNSAPDKSGLPSDRFSAERTGGSVSTLTIQRTQQEDSAVYLCASSLAGRNDGYTFGSGTRLTVV.

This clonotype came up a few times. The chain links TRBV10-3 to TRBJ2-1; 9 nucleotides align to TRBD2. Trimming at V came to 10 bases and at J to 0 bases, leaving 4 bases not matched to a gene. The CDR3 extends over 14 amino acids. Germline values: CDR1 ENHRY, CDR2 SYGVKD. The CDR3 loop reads CATDSGSSYNEQFF. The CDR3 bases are TGTGCCACCGATAGCGGGAGCTCCTACAATGAGCAGTTCTTC.

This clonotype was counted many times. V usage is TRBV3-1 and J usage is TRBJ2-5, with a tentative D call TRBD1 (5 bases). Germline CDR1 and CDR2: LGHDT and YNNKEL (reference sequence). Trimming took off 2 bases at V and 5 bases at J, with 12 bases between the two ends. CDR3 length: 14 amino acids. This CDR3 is CASSQRGASETQYF. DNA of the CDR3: TGTGCCAGCAGCCAAAGGGGTGCGTCGGAGACCCAGTACTTC.

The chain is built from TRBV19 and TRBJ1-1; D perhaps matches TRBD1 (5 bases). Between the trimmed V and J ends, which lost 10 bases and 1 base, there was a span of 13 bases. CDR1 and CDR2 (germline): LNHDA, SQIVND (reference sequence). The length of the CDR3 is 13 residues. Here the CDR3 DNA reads TGTGCCACTGATGAGAGGGGGAACACTGAAGCTTTCTTT. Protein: CATDERGNTEAFF.

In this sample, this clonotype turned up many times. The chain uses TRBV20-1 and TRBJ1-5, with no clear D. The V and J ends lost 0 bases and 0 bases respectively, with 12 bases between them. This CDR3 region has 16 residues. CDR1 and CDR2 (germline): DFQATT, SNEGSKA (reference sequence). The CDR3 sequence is CSARDRKKYSNQPQHF. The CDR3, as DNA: TGCAGTGCTAGAGATAGAAAGAAATATAGCAATCAGCCCCAGCATTTT.